The source of this T cell receptor beta chain is a study of T cells after yellow fever vaccination. Study-level points and caveats: The booster response re-showed most primary clones: approximately 95% CD4, about 89% CD8. High-abundance clonotypes from the bulk population could contaminate FACS-sorted repertoires.

Synthesis of TCR cDNA relied on 5'RACE template switching, which attached a universal primer site and UMIs. Each CDR3 protein is one row after TCRdb ran MiXCR on the 5' RACE reads. The sample holds 310,000 or so distinct CDR3 sequences, about 6.6% seen once. This clonotype was seen more than once but under ten times. Antigen unknown. The receptor comes from a man aged 18 to 29 who received the YFV17D yellow fever vaccine. This specimen consisted of PBMCs, obtained about 49 days after the first yellow fever vaccination.

CDR3 DNA sequence: TGCAGTGCTTTCGACAGGGTTAAGAACACTGAAGCTTTCTTT. Its translation: CSAFDRVKNTEAFF. The rearrangement joins TRBV20-1 to TRBJ1-1; 7 positions agree with TRBD1. The length of the CDR3 is 14 residues. CDR1 DFQATT and CDR2 SNEGSKA come from the germline V gene (reference sequence). V trimming: 5 bases; J trimming: 1 base; junction bases outside the gene matches: 7.